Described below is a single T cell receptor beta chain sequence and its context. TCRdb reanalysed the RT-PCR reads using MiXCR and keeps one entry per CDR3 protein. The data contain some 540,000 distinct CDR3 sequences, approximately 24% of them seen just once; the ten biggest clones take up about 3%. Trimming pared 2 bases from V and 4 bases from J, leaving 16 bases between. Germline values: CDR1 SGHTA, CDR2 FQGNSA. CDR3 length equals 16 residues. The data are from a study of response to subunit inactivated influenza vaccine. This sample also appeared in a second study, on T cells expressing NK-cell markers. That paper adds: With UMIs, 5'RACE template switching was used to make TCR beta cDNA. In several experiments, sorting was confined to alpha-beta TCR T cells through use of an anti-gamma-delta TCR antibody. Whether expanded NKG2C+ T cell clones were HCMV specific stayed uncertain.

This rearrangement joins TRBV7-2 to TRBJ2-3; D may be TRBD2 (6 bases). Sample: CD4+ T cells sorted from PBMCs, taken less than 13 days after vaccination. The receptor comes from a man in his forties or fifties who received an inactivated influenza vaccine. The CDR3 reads CASSLMGGGVADTQYF. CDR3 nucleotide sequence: TGTGCCAGCAGCTTAATGGGGGGAGGAGTTGCAGATACGCAGTATTTT.